A single sample gave rise to the 13 T cell receptor beta chains below, sequenced in a study of cytomegalovirus exposure and HLA in healthy donors. PCR amplification relied on 60 Vbeta primers (plus 13 Jbeta primers). The assay was immunoSEQ multiplex PCR, and TCRdb's table has in-frame clones only and misses some. The sample shows about 52,000 clones, 72% of them seen only once. The sample comprised PBMCs. All receptors derive from a woman aged 45-59 years in good health and CMV-seronegative.

The chain joins TRBV5-5 to TRBJ2-7; tentatively, D is TRBD1 (6 bases). V was pared by 4 bases and J by 0 bases, with 17 bases between. This CDR3 has 16 residues. Germline-derived CDR1 and CDR2 are SGHKS and YYEKEE (reference sequence). CDR3 sequence: CASSRTGQTSSYEQYF. The DNA for the CDR3 is TGTGCCAGCAGCAGGACCGGACAGACCAGCTCCTACGAGCAGTACTTC.

CDR3 DNA sequence: TGTGCCAGCAACCAAAGGACAGGGGTAAACCAGCCCCAGCATTTT. Translated, it gives CASNQRTGVNQPQHF. This chain links TRBV28 with TRBJ1-5; TRBD1 matches at 9 bases. Germline assignment: CDR1 MDHEN and CDR2 SYDVKM. The trim removed 7 bases at V and 7 bases at J, leaving 11 bases unmatched. The CDR3 spans 15 residues.

The CDR3 nucleotides read TGTGCCAGCAGGGAGGGCGGGGCGTTTAACGAGCAGTACTTC. Amino acids: CASREGGAFNEQYF. The chain couples TRBV7-9 to TRBJ2-7; a possible D gene is TRBD2 (6 bases). This CDR3 comprises 14 residues. Germline V gene lookup returns CDR1 SEHNR and CDR2 FQNEAQ (reference sequence). V gave up 6 bases and J gave up 5 bases, with 17 bases separating them.

The CDR3 reads CAWSVFSNSPLHF. In DNA form, the CDR3 reads TGTGCCTGGAGTGTTTTCAGTAATTCACCCCTCCACTTT. The chain employs TRBV30 and TRBJ1-6; D is undetermined. The germline V and J ends were trimmed by 0 bases and 6 bases, with 6 bases remaining between them. This CDR3 is 13 amino acids long. CDR1 is GTSNPN, CDR2 SVGIG, per germline (reference sequence).

The gene calls are TRBV7-9 and TRBJ1-2; D gene unclear. V was shortened by 5 bases and J by 6 bases, with 10 bases between the two germline ends. The CDR3 is made up of 12 amino acids. Germline loops: CDR1 SEHNR, CDR2 FQNEAQ (reference sequence). The chain's CDR3 is CASSPVYDGYTF. CDR3 nucleotides: TGTGCCAGCAGCCCCGTCTATGATGGCTACACCTTC.

This clone appeared once. At the DNA level, this CDR3 is encoded by other sequences in the same sample as well. The chain has TRBV27 and TRBJ1-5, with D unclear. The CDR3 is 13 amino acids. CDR1 MNHEY and CDR2 SMNVEV come from the germline V gene (reference sequence). Trimming shortened V by 2 bases and J by 2 bases, and 4 bases separated the two germline ends. CDR3 residues: CASSLAGNQPQHF. The CDR3 DNA sequence: TGTGCCAGCAGTTTAGCGGGCAATCAGCCCCAGCATTTT.

The chain joins TRBV30 to TRBJ1-5; TRBD1 matches at 7 bases. V shed 0 bases, J shed 0 bases, and the junction held 8 bases outside the gene matches. Per the germline V gene, CDR1 is GTSNPN and CDR2 is SVGIG (reference sequence). This CDR3 has 17 amino acids. CDR3 DNA sequence: TGTGCCTGGAGTGTGGGACAGCAATTAATTAGCAATCAGCCCCAGCATTTT. Its translation: CAWSVGQQLISNQPQHF.

This clone occurred a few times. The genes are TRBV6-6 and TRBJ1-2; tentatively, D is TRBD1 (5 bases). The CDR3 is made up of 13 amino acids. Germline V gives CDR1 MNHNY, CDR2 SVGAGI (reference sequence). The V end was cut by 6 bases, the J end by 4 bases, with 12 bases between. As DNA, the CDR3 is TGTGCCAGCAGCTTAGACAGTGGCTATGGCTACACCTTC. It encodes CASSLDSGYGYTF.

The genes are TRBV7-8 and TRBJ2-7; D may be TRBD2 (5 bases). Germline V lookup: CDR1 SGHVS, CDR2 FQNEAQ. This CDR3 is 14 amino acids long. The ends were cut back, 5 bases at V and 2 bases at J, with 13 bases in the middle. The CDR3 loop is CASSRGSVAYEQYF. The CDR3 coding sequence is TGTGCCAGCAGCAGAGGGAGTGTGGCCTACGAGCAGTACTTC.

The V gene is TRBV2, the J gene TRBJ1-5; 7 bases are shared with TRBD1. The CDR3 contains 15 residues. Germline trimming cut 9 bases from V and 0 bases from J; bases unmatched to any gene: 8. The germline gives CDR1 SNHLY, CDR2 FYNNEI. CDR3 in amino acids: CASRTGAYSNQPQHF. CDR3 coding DNA: TGTGCCAGTAGAACAGGGGCGTATAGCAATCAGCCCCAGCATTTT.

The CDR3 region is CASSHGTSGGDTQYF. As DNA, the CDR3 is TGTGCCAGCAGCCATGGGACCTCAGGGGGAGATACGCAGTATTTT. The chain combines TRBV4-2 with TRBJ2-3; TRBD1 matches 7 bases. Germline CDR1 reads LGHNA; CDR2 reads YNFKEQ. CDR3 size: 15 residues. V was pared by 3 bases and J by 5 bases, with 8 bases of the junction left unmatched.

The chain carries TRBV19 and TRBJ1-1; 7 positions agree with TRBD1. The CDR3 has 14 amino acids. Germline V gives CDR1 LNHDA, CDR2 SQIVND (reference sequence). The trim removed 7 bases at V and 2 bases at J, leaving 7 bases unmatched. CDR3 sequence reads: CASIPGQINTEAFF. The CDR3 region has the DNA TGTGCCAGTATTCCGGGACAGATAAACACTGAAGCTTTCTTT.

This clone was counted between two and nine times. CDR3 coding DNA: TGTGCCAGCGGGGGACAGACGAACACCGGGGAGCTGTTTTTT. This translates into CASGGQTNTGELFF. The chain joins TRBV5-4 to TRBJ2-2, with 7 bases aligning to TRBD1. Germline loops: CDR1 SGHNT, CDR2 YYREEE (reference sequence). The V segment lost 7 bases and the J segment 0 bases; nucleotides outside the gene matches: 3. The CDR3 runs to 14 residues.